The present T cell receptor beta chain was sequenced within a study of blood T cell repertoires in COVID-19. Overall study: Collection of acute and convalescent COVID-19 samples took place in the United States, Italy and Spain. Sample material is recorded as cDNA or gDNA derived from T cells, B-cell-depleted T cells, or PBMCs.

Some clones are missing from TCRdb's copy, which holds only in-frame ones; the method was immunoSEQ multiplex PCR. The sample lists about 59,000 clones; around 87% were seen once. V lost 5 bases to trimming and J lost 4 bases; unmatched junction nucleotides: 7. The CDR3 extends over 15 amino acids. In germline, CDR1 is LNHDA, CDR2 SQIVND (reference sequence). This clonotype originated in a man in his sixties with active or convalescent COVID-19. This chain uses TRBV19 with TRBJ1-1; 10 bases line up with TRBD1. Sequencing used peripheral blood. DNA for the CDR3: TGTGCCAGTAGTCTCCCGGGACAGGGGATCACTGAAGCTTTCTTT. The encoded protein is CASSLPGQGITEAFF.